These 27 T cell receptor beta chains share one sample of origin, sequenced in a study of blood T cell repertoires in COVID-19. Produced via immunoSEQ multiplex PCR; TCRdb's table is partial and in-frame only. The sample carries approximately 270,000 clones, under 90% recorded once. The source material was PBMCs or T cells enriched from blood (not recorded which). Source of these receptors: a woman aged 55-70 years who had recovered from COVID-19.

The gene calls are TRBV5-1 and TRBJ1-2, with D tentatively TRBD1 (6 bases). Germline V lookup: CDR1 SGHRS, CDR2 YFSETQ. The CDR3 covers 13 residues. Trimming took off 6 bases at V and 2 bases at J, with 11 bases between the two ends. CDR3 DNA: TGCGCCAGCACCACGGGACACAACTATGGCTACACCTTC. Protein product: CASTTGHNYGYTF. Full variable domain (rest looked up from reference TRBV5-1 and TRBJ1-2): KAGVTQTPRYLIKTRGQQVTLSCSPISGHRSVSWYQQTPGQGLQFLFEYFSETQRNKGNFPGRFSGRQFSNSRSEMNVSTLELGDSALYLCASTTGHNYGYTFGSGTRLTVV.

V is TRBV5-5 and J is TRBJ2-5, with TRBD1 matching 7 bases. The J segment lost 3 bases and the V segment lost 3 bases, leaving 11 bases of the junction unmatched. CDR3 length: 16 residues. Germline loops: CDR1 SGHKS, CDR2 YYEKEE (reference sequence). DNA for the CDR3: TGTGCCAGCAGCTCCGGGACAGCCAGCAGGGAAGAGACCCAGTACTTC. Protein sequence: CASSSGTASREETQYF. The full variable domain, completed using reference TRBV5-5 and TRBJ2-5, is DAGVTQSPTHLIKTRGQQVTLRCSPISGHKSVSWYQQVLGQGPQFIFQYYEKEERGRGNFPDRFSARQFPNYSSELNVNALLLGDSALYLCASSSGTASREETQYFGPGTRLLVL.

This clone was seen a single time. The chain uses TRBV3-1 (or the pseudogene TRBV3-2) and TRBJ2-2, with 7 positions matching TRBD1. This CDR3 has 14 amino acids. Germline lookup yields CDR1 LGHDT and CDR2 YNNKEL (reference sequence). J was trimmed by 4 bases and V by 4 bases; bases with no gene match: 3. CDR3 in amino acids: CASSPQGVTGELFF. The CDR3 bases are TGTGCCAGCAGCCCTCAGGGGGTCACCGGGGAGCTGTTTTTT.

The DNA of the CDR3 is TGTGCCAGCAGAACTAGCTCTCAAGAGACCCAGTACTTC. It translates to CASRTSSQETQYF. This rearrangement joins TRBV6-5 to TRBJ2-5; TRBD2 might be the D (6 bases). V was pared by 6 bases and J by 2 bases, with 10 bases between. The length of the CDR3 is 13 residues. The V gene's germline CDR1 is MNHEY and CDR2 SVGAGI.

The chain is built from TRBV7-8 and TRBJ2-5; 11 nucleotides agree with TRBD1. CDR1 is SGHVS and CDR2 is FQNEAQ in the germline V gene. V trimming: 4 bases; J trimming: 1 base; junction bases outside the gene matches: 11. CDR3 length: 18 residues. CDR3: CASSWATGTGGFQETQYF. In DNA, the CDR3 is TGTGCCAGCAGCTGGGCAACCGGGACAGGGGGTTTCCAAGAGACCCAGTACTTC. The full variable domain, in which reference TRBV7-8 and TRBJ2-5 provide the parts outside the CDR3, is GAGVSQSPRYKVAKRGQDVALRCDPISGHVSLFWYQQALGQGPEFLTYFQNEAQLDKSGLPSDRFFAERPEGSVSTLKIQRTQQEDSAVYLCASSWATGTGGFQETQYFGPGTRLLVL.

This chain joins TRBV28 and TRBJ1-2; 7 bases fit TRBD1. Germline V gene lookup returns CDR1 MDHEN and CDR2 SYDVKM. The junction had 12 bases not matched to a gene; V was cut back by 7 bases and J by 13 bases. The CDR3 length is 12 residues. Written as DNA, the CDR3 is TGTGCCAGCACCTTGGACAGGCGGTATTTCACCTTC. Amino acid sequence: CASTLDRRYFTF.

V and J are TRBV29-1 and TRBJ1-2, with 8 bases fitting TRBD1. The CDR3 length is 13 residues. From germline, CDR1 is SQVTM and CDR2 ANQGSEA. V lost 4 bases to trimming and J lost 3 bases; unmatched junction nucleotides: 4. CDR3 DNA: TGCAGCGTTGGGCAGGGACAGGACTATGGCTACACCTTC. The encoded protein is CSVGQGQDYGYTF.

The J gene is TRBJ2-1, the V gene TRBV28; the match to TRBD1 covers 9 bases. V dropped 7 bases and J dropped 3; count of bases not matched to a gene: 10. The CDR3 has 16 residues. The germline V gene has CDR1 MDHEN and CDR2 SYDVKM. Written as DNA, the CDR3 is TGTGCCAGCACCTCTTCCGGGACAGGGAGCTACAATGAGCAGTTCTTC. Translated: CASTSSGTGSYNEQFF.

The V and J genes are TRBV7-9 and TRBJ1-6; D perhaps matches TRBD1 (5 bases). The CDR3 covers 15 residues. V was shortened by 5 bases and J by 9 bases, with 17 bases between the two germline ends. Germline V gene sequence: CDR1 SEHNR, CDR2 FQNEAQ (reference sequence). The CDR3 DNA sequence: TGTGCCAGCAGCGGGAGTGGGGGGGACTTTTCACCCCTCCACTTT. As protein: CASSGSGGDFSPLHF.

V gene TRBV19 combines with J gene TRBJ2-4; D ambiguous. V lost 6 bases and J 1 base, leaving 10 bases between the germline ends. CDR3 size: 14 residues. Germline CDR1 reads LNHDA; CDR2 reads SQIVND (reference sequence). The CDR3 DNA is TGTGCCAGTAGCGCCACTATCGCCAAAAACATTCAGTACTTC. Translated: CASSATIAKNIQYF. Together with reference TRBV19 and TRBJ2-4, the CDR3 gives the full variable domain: DGGITQSPKYLFRKEGQNVTLSCEQNLNHDAMYWYRQDPGQGLRLIYYSQIVNDFQKGDIAEGYSVSREKKESFPLTVTSAQKNPTAFYLCASSATIAKNIQYFGAGTRLSVL.

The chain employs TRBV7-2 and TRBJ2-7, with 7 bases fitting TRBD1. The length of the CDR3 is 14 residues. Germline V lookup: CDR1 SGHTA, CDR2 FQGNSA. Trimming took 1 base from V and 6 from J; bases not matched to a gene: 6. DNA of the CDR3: TGTGCCAGCAGCTTAGTGACACAGGGGACCGAGCAGTACTTC. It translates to CASSLVTQGTEQYF.

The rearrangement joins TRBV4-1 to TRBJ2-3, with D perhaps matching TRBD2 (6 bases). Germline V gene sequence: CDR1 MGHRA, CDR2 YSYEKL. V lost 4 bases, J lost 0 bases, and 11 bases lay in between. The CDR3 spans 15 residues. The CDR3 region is CASSPRLVSTDTQYF. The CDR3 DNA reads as TGCGCCAGCAGCCCCCGACTAGTCAGCACAGATACGCAGTATTTT.

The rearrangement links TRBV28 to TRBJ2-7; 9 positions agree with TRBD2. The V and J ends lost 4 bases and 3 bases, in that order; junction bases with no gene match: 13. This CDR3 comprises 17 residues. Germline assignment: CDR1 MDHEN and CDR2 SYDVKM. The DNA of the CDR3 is TGTGCCAGCAGTTCTAGCGGGACAGTTAGCTGGGGCTACGAGCAGTACTTC. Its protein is CASSSSGTVSWGYEQYF.

CDR3 sequence: CASSHLDSSGGSTDTQYF. The CDR3, as DNA: TGCGCCAGCAGCCACCTCGATTCTAGCGGGGGTTCCACAGATACGCAGTATTTT. The rearrangement links TRBV4-1 to TRBJ2-3, with 10 bases aligning to TRBD2. The germline gives CDR1 MGHRA, CDR2 YSYEKL. Trimming cost V 3 bases and J 2 bases; bases outside gene matches: 11. This CDR3 has 18 residues.

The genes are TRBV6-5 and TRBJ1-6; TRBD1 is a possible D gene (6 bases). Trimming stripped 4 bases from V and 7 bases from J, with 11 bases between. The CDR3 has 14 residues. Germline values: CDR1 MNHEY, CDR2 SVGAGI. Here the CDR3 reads CASSSGTQNSPLHF. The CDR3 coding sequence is TGTGCCAGCAGTTCCGGGACACAGAATTCACCCCTCCACTTT.

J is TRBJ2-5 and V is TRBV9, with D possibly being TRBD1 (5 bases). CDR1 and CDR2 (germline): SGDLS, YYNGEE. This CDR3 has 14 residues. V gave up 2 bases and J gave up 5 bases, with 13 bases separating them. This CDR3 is CASSVKGARETQYF. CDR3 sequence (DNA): TGTGCCAGCAGCGTGAAAGGGGCGAGGGAGACCCAGTACTTC.

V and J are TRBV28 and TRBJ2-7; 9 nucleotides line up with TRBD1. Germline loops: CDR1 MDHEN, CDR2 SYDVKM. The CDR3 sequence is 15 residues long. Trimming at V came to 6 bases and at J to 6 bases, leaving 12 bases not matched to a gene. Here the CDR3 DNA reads TGTGCCAGCAGGCTCTTGGGACAGGGCCGGGTCGAGCAGTACTTC. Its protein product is CASRLLGQGRVEQYF.

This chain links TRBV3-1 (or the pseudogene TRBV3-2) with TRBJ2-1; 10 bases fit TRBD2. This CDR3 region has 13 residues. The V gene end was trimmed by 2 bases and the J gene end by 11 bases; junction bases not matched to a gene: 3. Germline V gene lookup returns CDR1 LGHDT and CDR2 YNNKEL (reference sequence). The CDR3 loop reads CASSQSLAGKQFF. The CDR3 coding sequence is TGTGCCAGCAGCCAATCACTAGCGGGGAAGCAGTTCTTC.

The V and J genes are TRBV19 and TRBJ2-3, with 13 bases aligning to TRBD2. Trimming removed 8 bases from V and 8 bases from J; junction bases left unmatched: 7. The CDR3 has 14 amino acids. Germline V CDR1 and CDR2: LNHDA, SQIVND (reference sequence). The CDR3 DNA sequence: TGTGCCAGTGGTACTAGCGGGGGGGTGCGTACGCAGTATTTT. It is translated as CASGTSGGVRTQYF.

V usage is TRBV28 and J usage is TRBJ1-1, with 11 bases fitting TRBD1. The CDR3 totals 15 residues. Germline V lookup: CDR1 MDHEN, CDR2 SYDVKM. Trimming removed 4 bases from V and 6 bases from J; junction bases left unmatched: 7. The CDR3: CASSSGTGGPAEAFF. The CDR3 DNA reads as TGTGCCAGCAGTTCTGGGACAGGGGGTCCGGCTGAAGCTTTCTTT.

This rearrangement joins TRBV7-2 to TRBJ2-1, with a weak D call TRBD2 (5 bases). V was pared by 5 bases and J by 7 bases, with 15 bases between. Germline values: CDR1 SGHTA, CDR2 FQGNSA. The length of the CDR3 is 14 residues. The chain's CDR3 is CASSPGPSGNEQFF. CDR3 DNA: TGTGCCAGCAGCCCCGGCCCCTCGGGGAATGAGCAGTTCTTC.

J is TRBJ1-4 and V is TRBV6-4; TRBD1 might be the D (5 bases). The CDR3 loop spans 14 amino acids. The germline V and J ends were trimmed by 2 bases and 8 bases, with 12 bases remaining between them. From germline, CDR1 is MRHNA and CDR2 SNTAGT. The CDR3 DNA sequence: TGTGCCAGCAGTGACGTCCTGGGGCGCGAAAAACTGTTTTTT. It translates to CASSDVLGREKLFF.

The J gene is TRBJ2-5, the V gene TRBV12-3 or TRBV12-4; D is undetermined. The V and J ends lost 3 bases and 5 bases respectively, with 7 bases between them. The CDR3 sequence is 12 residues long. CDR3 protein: CASSFSSETQYF. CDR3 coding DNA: TGTGCCAGCAGTTTTAGTTCGGAGACCCAGTACTTC.

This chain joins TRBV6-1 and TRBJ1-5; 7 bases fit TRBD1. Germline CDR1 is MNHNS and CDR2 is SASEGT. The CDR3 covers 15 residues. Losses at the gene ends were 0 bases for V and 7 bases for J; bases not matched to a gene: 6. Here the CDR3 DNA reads TGTGCCAGCAGTGAAGCGAGGGGACAGTCACAGCCCCAGCATTTT. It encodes CASSEARGQSQPQHF.

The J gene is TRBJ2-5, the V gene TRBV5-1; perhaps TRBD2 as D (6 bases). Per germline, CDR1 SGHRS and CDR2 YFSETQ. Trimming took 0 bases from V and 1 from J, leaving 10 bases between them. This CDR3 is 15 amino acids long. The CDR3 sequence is CASSLAGTFQETQYF. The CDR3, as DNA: TGCGCCAGCAGCTTGGCCGGGACTTTCCAAGAGACCCAGTACTTC.

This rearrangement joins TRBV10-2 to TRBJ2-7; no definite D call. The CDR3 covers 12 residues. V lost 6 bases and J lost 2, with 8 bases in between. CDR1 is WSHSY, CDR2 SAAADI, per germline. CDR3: CASSHSPYEQYF. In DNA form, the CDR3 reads TGCGCCAGCAGCCACAGTCCCTACGAGCAGTACTTC.

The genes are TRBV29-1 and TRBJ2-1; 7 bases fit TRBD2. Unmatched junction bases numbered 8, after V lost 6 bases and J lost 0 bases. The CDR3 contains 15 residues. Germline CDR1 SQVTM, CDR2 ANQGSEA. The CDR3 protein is CSVSGGKSSYNEQFF. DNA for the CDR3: TGCAGCGTCTCGGGGGGTAAGAGCTCCTACAATGAGCAGTTCTTC.